A selection of T cell receptor beta chains follows, all from one sample in a study of T cells after yellow fever vaccination. TCRdb called the 5' RACE reads again in MiXCR, with one record for every CDR3 protein. The sample contains approximately 85,000 distinct CDR3 sequences, roughly 13% of which appear only once. The sequencing used CD8+ T cells not binding an NS4B(214-222) dextramer, sorted from PBMCs, collected approximately 20 days after the first yellow fever vaccination. These receptors were taken from a man in his late teens or twenties who received the YFV17D yellow fever vaccine. Each CDR3 is given with its conserved first and last residue. D genes are given only for firm matches. The listing skips clone size in some rows; elsewhere it reads once, few, many or a size class.

CDR3	DNA	V	J	D	size
CSARGLAGGGSTGELFF	TGCAGTGCTAGGGGACTAGCGGGGGGAGGTAGCACCGGGGAGCTGTTTTTT	TRBV20-1	TRBJ2-2	TRBD2	few
CASSPYGGGLHTDTQYF	TGTGCCAGCAGTCCTTATGGGGGGGGCCTCCACACAGATACGCAGTATTTT	TRBV6-5	TRBJ2-3	.	few
CASSQVFSRDRILNTEAFF	TGCGCCAGCAGCCAAGTCTTCTCCCGGGACAGAATATTGAACACTGAAGCTTTCTTT	TRBV4-1	TRBJ1-1	TRBD1	.
CASSLAVERGDTEAFF	TGTGCCAGCAGCTTAGCAGTTGAGAGGGGGGACACTGAAGCTTTCTTT	TRBV7-6	TRBJ1-1	.	.
CASSQVLMGQPQHF	TGCGCCAGCAGCCAAGTACTCATGGGGCAGCCCCAGCATTTT	TRBV4-1	TRBJ1-5	.	few
CASSYPTDRDPYEQYF	TGTGCCAGCAGTTACCCCACCGACAGGGACCCCTACGAGCAGTACTTC	TRBV6-2/TRBV6-3	TRBJ2-7	TRBD1	.
CASSLAGLAGAGDTDTQYF	TGCGCCAGCAGCTTGGCCGGGCTAGCGGGGGCCGGGGACACAGATACGCAGTATTTT	TRBV5-1	TRBJ2-3	TRBD2	.
CADAGGPSSTDTQYF	TGTGCCGATGCGGGGGGCCCTTCTAGCACAGATACGCAGTATTTT	TRBV2	TRBJ2-3	TRBD2	few
CASNLDGEETQYF	TGTGCCAGCAACCTGGACGGAGAAGAGACCCAGTACTTC	TRBV12-3/TRBV12-4	TRBJ2-5	.	few
CASIRQGAEAFF	TGTGCCAGCATCCGACAGGGCGCTGAAGCTTTCTTT	TRBV12-3/TRBV12-4	TRBJ1-1	TRBD1	many
CAWSPPGSSYEQYF	TGTGCCTGGAGTCCGCCCGGGAGCTCCTACGAGCAGTACTTC	TRBV30	TRBJ2-7	.	few
CASSLASGGYEDTQYF	TGTGCCAGCAGCTTAGCAAGCGGGGGGTATGAAGATACGCAGTATTTT	TRBV11-2	TRBJ2-3	TRBD2	few
CASSLWESYGNTEAFF	TGTGCCAGCAGTCTTTGGGAAAGCTATGGGAACACTGAAGCTTTCTTT	TRBV28	TRBJ1-1	.	.
CASSFQGVNTEAFF	TGCGCCAGCAGCTTCCAGGGGGTGAACACTGAAGCTTTCTTT	TRBV5-1	TRBJ1-1	TRBD1	.
CAISESLGATYEQYF	TGTGCCATCAGTGAGTCGCTGGGGGCGACCTACGAGCAGTACTTC	TRBV10-3	TRBJ2-7	.	few
CSVGEAGGLSNQPQHF	TGCAGCGTTGGAGAAGCAGGGGGCCTTAGCAATCAGCCCCAGCATTTT	TRBV29-1	TRBJ1-5	TRBD1	.
CSERRGGIQYF	TGCAGTGAGAGACGTGGGGGCATTCAGTACTTC	TRBV20-1	TRBJ2-4	.	.
CASSPDTWNTEAFF	TGTGCCAGCAGTCCGGACACTTGGAACACTGAAGCTTTCTTT	TRBV28	TRBJ1-1	.	.
CAISDLAGALTDTQYF	TGTGCCATCAGTGATCTAGCGGGGGCCCTCACAGATACGCAGTATTTT	TRBV10-3	TRBJ2-3	TRBD2	.
CASSPGGVQPQHF	TGTGCCAGCAGCCCAGGAGGGGTACAGCCCCAGCATTTT	TRBV3-1	TRBJ1-5	.	.
CASSPRGGTEAFF	TGTGCCAGCAGCCCCAGGGGAGGCACTGAAGCTTTCTTT	TRBV6-1	TRBJ1-1	.	.
CASSLGTGAEEKETQYF	TGCGCCAGCAGCTTGGGGACAGGGGCTGAGGAAAAAGAGACCCAGTACTTC	TRBV5-1	TRBJ2-5	TRBD1	.
CASRGANRVIAGELFF	TGCGCCAGCAGAGGTGCTAACAGGGTGATCGCCGGGGAGCTGTTTTTT	TRBV4-1	TRBJ2-2	.	few
CASSPRILTDTQYF	TGTGCCAGCAGCCCAAGGATTCTCACAGATACGCAGTATTTT	TRBV9	TRBJ2-3	.	.
CASSLDGYSYNEQFF	TGTGCCAGCAGTCTCGACGGCTACTCCTACAATGAGCAGTTCTTC	TRBV12-3/TRBV12-4	TRBJ2-1	.	many
CASSTGGGLNTEAFF	TGTGCCAGCAGTACTGGGGGGGGATTGAACACTGAAGCTTTCTTT	TRBV6-2/TRBV6-3	TRBJ1-1	.	.
CARSTAPSNVLTF	TGTGCCAGAAGCACCGCCCCATCCAACGTCCTGACTTTC	TRBV7-6	TRBJ2-6	.	.
CASRTLTLVTGELFF	TGTGCCAGCAGGACTTTAACTTTAGTAACCGGGGAGCTGTTTTTT	TRBV6-1	TRBJ2-2	.	few
CASSQDRDYYSPLHF	TGCGCCAGCAGCCAAGATAGGGACTACTATTCACCCCTCCACTTT	TRBV4-3	TRBJ1-6	.	.
CASSQGEGFYEQYF	TGCGCCAGCAGCCAAGGGGAAGGGTTCTACGAGCAGTACTTC	TRBV4-1	TRBJ2-7	.	.
CASSVAGLTDTQYF	TGTGCCAGCAGTGTGGCGGGGCTCACAGATACGCAGTATTTT	TRBV6-4	TRBJ2-3	.	.
CASSLIRGNFYEQYF	TGTGCCAGCAGTTTGATCAGGGGAAATTTCTACGAGCAGTACTTC	TRBV12-3/TRBV12-4	TRBJ2-7	.	few
CASSSLPGGSTEAFF	TGTGCCAGCAGCTCACTCCCGGGGGGAAGTACTGAAGCTTTCTTT	TRBV12-3/TRBV12-4	TRBJ1-1	.	.
CASSLGAGGYAYNEQFF	TGTGCCAGCAGCTTAGGGGCCGGGGGCTACGCCTACAATGAGCAGTTCTTC	TRBV7-9	TRBJ2-1	.	.
CASSLRASTDTQYF	TGTGCCAGCAGTCTCAGGGCTAGCACAGATACGCAGTATTTT	TRBV12-3/TRBV12-4	TRBJ2-3	.	few
CASSLRYSSYEQYF	TGCGCCAGCAGCTTGAGGTATAGCTCCTACGAGCAGTACTTC	TRBV5-1	TRBJ2-7	.	.
CATRQEPGYGYTF	TGTGCCACCCGACAGGAGCCGGGCTATGGCTACACCTTC	TRBV10-3	TRBJ1-2	.	few
CASSSQTGGFYNEQFF	TGTGCCAGCAGTTCGCAGACAGGGGGCTTTTACAATGAGCAGTTCTTC	TRBV12-3/TRBV12-4	TRBJ2-1	TRBD1	.
CASSLALDRAPEAFF	TGTGCCAGCAGCTTAGCGCTGGACAGGGCCCCTGAAGCTTTCTTT	TRBV7-8	TRBJ1-1	TRBD1	few
CASSYGNSPLHF	TGTGCCAGTAGTTACGGGAATTCACCCCTCCACTTT	TRBV19	TRBJ1-6	.	.